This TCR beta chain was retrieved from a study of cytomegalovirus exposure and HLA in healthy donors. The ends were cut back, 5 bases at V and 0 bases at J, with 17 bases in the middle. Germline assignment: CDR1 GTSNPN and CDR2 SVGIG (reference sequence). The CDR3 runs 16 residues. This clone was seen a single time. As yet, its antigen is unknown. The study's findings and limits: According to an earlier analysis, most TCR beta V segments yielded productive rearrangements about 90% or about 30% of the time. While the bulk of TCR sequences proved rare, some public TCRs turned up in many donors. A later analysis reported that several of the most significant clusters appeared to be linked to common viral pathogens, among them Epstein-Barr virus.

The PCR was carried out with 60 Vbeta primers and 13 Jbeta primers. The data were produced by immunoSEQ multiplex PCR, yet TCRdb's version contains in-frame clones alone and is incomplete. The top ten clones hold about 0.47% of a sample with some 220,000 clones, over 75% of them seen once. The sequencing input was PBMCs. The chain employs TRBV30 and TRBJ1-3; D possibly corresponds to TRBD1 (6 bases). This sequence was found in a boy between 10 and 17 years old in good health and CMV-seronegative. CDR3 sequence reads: CAWDINGGLSGNTIYF. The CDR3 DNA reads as TGTGCCTGGGATATTAACGGGGGGCTCTCTGGAAACACCATATATTTT.